The 8 T cell receptor beta chains reported below all come from one sample, sequenced in a study of CD8 T cells in Susac syndrome (dated by TCRdb to between 2017 and 2020). Library preparation was by the immunoSEQ multiplex PCR assay. RNA was extracted using the RNeasy kit, and roughly 0.5 to 1 ug of the RNA was reverse transcribed with random hexamers. TCRdb trimmed the raw reads at Q25, called clones with MiXCR and kept productive beta chains. Each CDR3 protein gets just one entry, which takes the most common genes and DNA from the rows behind it. For this sample there are around 130,000 distinct CDR3 sequences; 85% to 95% appear just once. 0.095% to 0.14% of the sample belongs to the ten largest clones. The specimen sequenced was CD4+ T cells from PBMCs. The receptors shown here come from a human donor with multiple sclerosis.

This clonotype was observed a single time. The CDR3 bases are TGCAGCGTTGCAGCCGGGAGAGATGGCTACACCTTC. Encoded protein: CSVAAGRDGYTF. The V and J genes are TRBV29-1 and TRBJ1-2; D remains unclear. Between the trimmed V and J ends, which lost 4 bases and 6 bases, there was a span of 12 bases. This CDR3 has 12 residues. Germline V gene data show CDR1 as SQVTM and CDR2 as ANQGSEA.

CDR3 amino acids: CASSVGRGTSPLHF. CDR3 coding DNA: TGTGCCAGCAGCGTAGGCAGGGGAACTTCACCCCTCCACTTT. V gene TRBV9 combines with J gene TRBJ1-6, with a weak D call TRBD1 (6 bases). The V end lost 0 bases, the J end lost 9 bases, and 10 bases lay between the germline ends. The CDR3 is 14 amino acids. Germline V gene lookup returns CDR1 SGDLS and CDR2 YYNGEE.

Comment on this clonotype: An end of the junction does not agree with germline; a read error may underlie this. The V call is TRBV12-3 or TRBV12-4, the J call TRBJ2-5; 7 bases match TRBD1. This CDR3 comprises 13 residues. DNA for the CDR3: TGTGCCAGCAGTGTAGCACAGGGGGAGACCCAGTACTTC. Encoded protein: CASSVAQGETQYF.

The chain has TRBV4-3 and TRBJ2-5, with a possible D match to TRBD2 (5 bases). This CDR3 region has 15 residues. V lost 5 bases to trimming and J lost 5 bases, with 18 bases between them. CDR1 and CDR2 (germline): LGHNA, YSLEER. CDR3 sequence: CASSKIVYGEETQYF. For the CDR3, the DNA is TGCGCCAGCAGCAAAATTGTGTACGGGGAGGAGACCCAGTACTTC.

The genes are TRBV18 and TRBJ2-7; 13 nucleotides match TRBD2. The CDR3 covers 19 residues. The V gene's germline CDR1 is KGHSH and CDR2 LQKENI. Unmatched junction bases numbered 10, after V lost 0 bases and J lost 2 bases. The CDR3 coding sequence is TGTGCCAGCTCACCACCGGGACGGTCACTAGCGGGAGGGACCTACGAGCAGTACTTC. Translation gives CASSPPGRSLAGGTYEQYF.

This sequence joins TRBV7-9 and TRBJ2-5; D not resolved. Germline CDR1 is SEHNR and CDR2 is FQNEAQ (reference sequence). With 5 bases removed from V and 1 base from J, the gap between germline ends came to 17 bases. The CDR3 totals 16 residues. The CDR3 sequence is CASSPTLGTTQETQYF. In nucleotides, the CDR3 is TGTGCCAGCAGCCCCACCCTTGGCACGACCCAAGAGACCCAGTACTTC. The full variable domain, rest sourced from reference TRBV7-9 and TRBJ2-5, is DTGVSQNPRHKITKRGQNVTFRCDPISEHNRLYWYRQTLGQGPEFLTYFQNEAQLEKSRLLSDRFSAERPKGSFSTLEIQRTEQGDSAMYLCASSPTLGTTQETQYFGPGTRLLVL.

CDR3 nucleotides: TGTGCCAGCAGTTACTCGGGGGCCCGCACAGATACGCAGTATTTT. As protein: CASSYSGARTDTQYF. The rearrangement joins TRBV6-6 to TRBJ2-3; the D gene is possibly TRBD1 (6 bases). The CDR3 loop spans 15 amino acids. Trimming pared 0 bases from V and 1 base from J, leaving 8 bases between. Germline V CDR1 and CDR2: MNHNY, SVGAGI (reference sequence).

This chain joins TRBV30 and TRBJ2-4; D possibly corresponds to TRBD1 (6 bases). The V gene's germline CDR1 is GTSNPN and CDR2 SVGIG (reference sequence). With 2 bases removed from V and 8 bases from J, the gap between germline ends came to 10 bases. The CDR3 has 12 amino acids. CDR3 sequence: CAWSPGQYIQYF. CDR3 sequence (DNA): TGTGCCTGGAGTCCGGGACAATACATTCAGTACTTC.